The rows below give T cell receptor beta chains drawn from one sample of a study of blood T cells in healthy people across ages. One entry per CDR3 protein results from TCRdb running MiXCR on the 5' RACE reads. The data contain under 2 million distinct CDR3 sequences, around 35% of them singletons. The sample consisted of blood. The receptor set was obtained from a woman between 25 and 40 years old in good health. Each CDR3 is given with its conserved first and last residue. A D gene is named only where the DNA matches it firmly. Clone size is not always given. Where it is, it says once, few, many or a class for expanded clones.

d_call clone_size j_call v_call cdr3_nt cdr3_aa
. few TRBJ2-5 TRBV6-6 TGTGCCAGCAGCCAAGGGGGGTTTGGGGGAGAGACCCAGTACTTC CASSQGGFGGETQYF
. . TRBJ2-7 TRBV20-1 TGCAGTGCTAGACAGGAGCACTACGAGCAGTACTTC CSARQEHYEQYF
TRBD2 once TRBJ2-1 TRBV6-4 TGTGCCAGCAGTGATCGACTAGCGGGAGTCCGTGAGCAGTTCTTC CASSDRLAGVREQFF
. . TRBJ1-5 TRBV20-1 TGCAGTGCTAGTAAGGGTCCAAGCAATCAGCCCCAGCATTTT CSASKGPSNQPQHF
. . TRBJ2-4 TRBV6-7 TGTGCCAGCAGTTCTGGCAAAAACATTCAGTACTTC CASSSGKNIQYF
. few TRBJ1-2 TRBV5-6 TGTGCCAGCAGCTTTTCCAGGAGGAGGGGCTACACCTTC CASSFSRRRGYTF
. . TRBJ1-2 TRBV2 TGTGCCAGCAGTGGCCTGGGAAATGGCTACACCTTC CASSGLGNGYTF
TRBD2 . TRBJ2-3 TRBV27 TGTGCCAGCAGTCTAAACTTAGCGGGGGTCACAGATACGCAGTATTTT CASSLNLAGVTDTQYF
TRBD2 . TRBJ2-1 TRBV27 TGTGCCAGCAGTTTCACTAGCGGGGCGAGCTCCTACAATGAGCAGTTCTTC CASSFTSGASSYNEQFF
. few TRBJ2-7 TRBV6-5 TGTGCCAGCATGGATCCGGTTGCAGCCTACGAGCAGTACTTC CASMDPVAAYEQYF
. many TRBJ2-1 TRBV12-3/TRBV12-4 TGTGCCAGCATCGCATTCCGCCCGGTTAGGGAGCAGTTCTTC CASIAFRPVREQFF